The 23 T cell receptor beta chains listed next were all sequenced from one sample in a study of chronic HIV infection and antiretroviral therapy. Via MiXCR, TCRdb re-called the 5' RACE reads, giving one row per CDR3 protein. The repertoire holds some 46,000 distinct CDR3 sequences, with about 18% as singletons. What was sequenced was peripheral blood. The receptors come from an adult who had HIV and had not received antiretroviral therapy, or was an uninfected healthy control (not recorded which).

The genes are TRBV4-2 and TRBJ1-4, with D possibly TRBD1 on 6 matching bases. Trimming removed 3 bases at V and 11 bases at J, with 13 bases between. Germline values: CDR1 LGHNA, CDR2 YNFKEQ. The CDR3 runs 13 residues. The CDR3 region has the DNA TGTGCCAGCAGCCAGGAAACAGGGACGAAACTGTTTTTT. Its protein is CASSQETGTKLFF.

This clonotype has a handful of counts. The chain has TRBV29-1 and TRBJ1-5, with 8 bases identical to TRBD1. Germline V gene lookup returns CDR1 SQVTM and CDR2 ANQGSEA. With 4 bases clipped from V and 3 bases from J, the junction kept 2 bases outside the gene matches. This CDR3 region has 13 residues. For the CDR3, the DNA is TGCAGCGTTGGACAGGGGATCAATCAGCCCCAGCATTTT. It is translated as CSVGQGINQPQHF.

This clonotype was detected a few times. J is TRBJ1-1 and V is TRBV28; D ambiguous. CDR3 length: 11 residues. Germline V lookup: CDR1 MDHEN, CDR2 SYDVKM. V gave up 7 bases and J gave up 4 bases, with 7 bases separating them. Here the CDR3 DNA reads TGTGCCAGCACCGAGGGCACTGAAGCTTTCTTT. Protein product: CASTEGTEAFF.

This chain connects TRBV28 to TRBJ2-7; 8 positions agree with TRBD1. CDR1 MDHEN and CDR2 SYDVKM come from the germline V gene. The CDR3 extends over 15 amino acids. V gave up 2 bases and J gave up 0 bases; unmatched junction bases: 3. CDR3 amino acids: CASSLGDRSSYEQYF. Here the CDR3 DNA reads TGTGCCAGCAGTTTAGGGGACAGGAGCTCCTACGAGCAGTACTTC. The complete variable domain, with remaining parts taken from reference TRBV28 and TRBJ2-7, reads DVKVTQSSRYLVKRTGEKVFLECVQDMDHENMFWYRQDPGLGLRLIYFSYDVKMKEKGDIPEGYSVSREKKERFSLILESASTNQTSMYLCASSLGDRSSYEQYFGPGTRLTVT.

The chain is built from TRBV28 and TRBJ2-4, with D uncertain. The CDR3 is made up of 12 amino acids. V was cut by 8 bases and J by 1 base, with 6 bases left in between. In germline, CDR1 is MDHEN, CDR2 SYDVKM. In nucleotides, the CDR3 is TGTGCCAGCCAGTCGGCCAAAAACATTCAGTACTTC. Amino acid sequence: CASQSAKNIQYF.

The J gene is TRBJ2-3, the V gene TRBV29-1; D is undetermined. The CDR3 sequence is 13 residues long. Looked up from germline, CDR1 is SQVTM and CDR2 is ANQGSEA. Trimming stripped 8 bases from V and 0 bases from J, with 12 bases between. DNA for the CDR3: TGCAGCATCTCCTCGGATAGCACAGATACGCAGTATTTT. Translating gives CSISSDSTDTQYF.

CDR3 DNA sequence: TGTGCCAGCAGTCTCCGGGCAGCGGGAGGCCAAGAGACCCAGTACTTC. It specifies CASSLRAAGGQETQYF. The V and J genes are TRBV28 and TRBJ2-5, with 9 bases fitting TRBD2. The ends lost 5 bases at V and 1 base at J; junction bases unmatched: 8. From germline, CDR1 is MDHEN and CDR2 SYDVKM. This CDR3 contains 16 residues.

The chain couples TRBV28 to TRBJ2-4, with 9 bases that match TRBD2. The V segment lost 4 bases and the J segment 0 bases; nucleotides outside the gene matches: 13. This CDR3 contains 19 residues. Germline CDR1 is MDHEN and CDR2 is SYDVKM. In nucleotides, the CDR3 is TGTGCCAGCAGTTCCTTTAGCGGGAGAGGTATCTTAGCCAAAAACATTCAGTACTTC. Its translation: CASSSFSGRGILAKNIQYF.

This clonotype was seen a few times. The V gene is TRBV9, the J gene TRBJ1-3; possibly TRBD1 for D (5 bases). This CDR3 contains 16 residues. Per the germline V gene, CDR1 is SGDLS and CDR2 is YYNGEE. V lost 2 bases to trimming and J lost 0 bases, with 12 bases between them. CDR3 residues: CASSVGDVASGNTIYF. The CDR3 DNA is TGTGCCAGCAGCGTGGGGGACGTTGCCTCTGGAAACACCATATATTTT.

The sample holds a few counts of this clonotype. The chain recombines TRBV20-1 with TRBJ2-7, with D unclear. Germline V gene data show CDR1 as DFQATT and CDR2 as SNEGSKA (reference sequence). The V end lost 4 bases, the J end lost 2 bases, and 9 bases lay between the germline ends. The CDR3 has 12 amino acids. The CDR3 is CSATGSPYEQYF. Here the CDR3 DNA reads TGCAGTGCTACCGGGTCCCCCTACGAGCAGTACTTC.

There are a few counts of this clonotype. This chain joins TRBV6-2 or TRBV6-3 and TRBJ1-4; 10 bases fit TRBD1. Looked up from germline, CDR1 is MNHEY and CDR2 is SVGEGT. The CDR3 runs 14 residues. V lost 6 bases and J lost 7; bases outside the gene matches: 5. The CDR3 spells CASRRQGASEKLFF. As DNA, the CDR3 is TGTGCCAGCAGGCGACAGGGGGCGAGTGAAAAACTGTTTTTT.

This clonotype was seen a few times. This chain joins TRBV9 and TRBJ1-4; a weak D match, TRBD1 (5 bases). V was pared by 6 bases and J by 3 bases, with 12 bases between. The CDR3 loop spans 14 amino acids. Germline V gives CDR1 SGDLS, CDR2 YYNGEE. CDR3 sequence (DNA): TGTGCCAGCAACGGGGGAGGTCCTAATGAAAAACTGTTTTTT. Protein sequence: CASNGGGPNEKLFF.

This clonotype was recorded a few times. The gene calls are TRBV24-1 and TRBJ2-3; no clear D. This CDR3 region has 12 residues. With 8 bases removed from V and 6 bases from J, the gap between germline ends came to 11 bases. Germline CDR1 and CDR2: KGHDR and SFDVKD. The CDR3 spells CATTDSWDTQYF. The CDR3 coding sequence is TGTGCCACCACCGACTCATGGGATACGCAGTATTTT.

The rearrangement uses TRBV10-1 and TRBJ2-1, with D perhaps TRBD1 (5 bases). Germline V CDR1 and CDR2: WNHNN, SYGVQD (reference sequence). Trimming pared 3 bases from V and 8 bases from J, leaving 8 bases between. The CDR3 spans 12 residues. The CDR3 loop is CASSEVGDEQFF. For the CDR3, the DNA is TGCGCCAGCAGTGAAGTAGGGGATGAGCAGTTCTTC.

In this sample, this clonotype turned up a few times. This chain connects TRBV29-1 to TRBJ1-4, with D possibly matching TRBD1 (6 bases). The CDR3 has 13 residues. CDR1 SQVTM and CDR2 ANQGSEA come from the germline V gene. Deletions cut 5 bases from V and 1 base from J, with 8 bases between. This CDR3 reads CSVSRGTNEKLFF. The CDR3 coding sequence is TGCAGCGTTAGCAGGGGAACTAATGAAAAACTGTTTTTT.

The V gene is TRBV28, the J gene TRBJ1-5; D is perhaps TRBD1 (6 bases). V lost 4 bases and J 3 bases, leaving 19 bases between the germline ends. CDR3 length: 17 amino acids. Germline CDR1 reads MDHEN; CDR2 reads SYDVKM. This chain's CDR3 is CASSSHVRQVNNQPQHF. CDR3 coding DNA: TGTGCCAGCAGTTCCCACGTTCGACAGGTCAACAATCAGCCCCAGCATTTT.

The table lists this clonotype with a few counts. This CDR3 reads CSANTGNTEAFF. CDR3 nucleotides: TGCAGCGCTAATACAGGGAACACTGAAGCTTTCTTT. The V call is TRBV29-1, the J call TRBJ1-1; D is possibly TRBD1 (5 bases). Germline V gives CDR1 SQVTM, CDR2 ANQGSEA. The CDR3 spans 12 residues. V was clipped by 7 bases and J by 1 base, with 10 bases between them.

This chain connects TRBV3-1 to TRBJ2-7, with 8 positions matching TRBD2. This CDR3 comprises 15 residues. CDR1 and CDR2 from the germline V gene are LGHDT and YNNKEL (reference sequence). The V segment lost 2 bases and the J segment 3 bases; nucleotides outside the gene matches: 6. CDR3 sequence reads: CASSQFRAGGYEQYF. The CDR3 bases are TGTGCCAGCAGCCAATTCCGGGCGGGAGGCTACGAGCAGTACTTC.

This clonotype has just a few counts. The CDR3 DNA is TGCAGCGTTGTTGGGGGGCTAGCGGGAGCGGAGACCCAGTACTTC. Translated, it gives CSVVGGLAGAETQYF. The chain carries TRBV29-1 and TRBJ2-5; 10 bases map to TRBD2. Germline V gene lookup returns CDR1 SQVTM and CDR2 ANQGSEA. V lost 4 bases to trimming and J lost 5 bases; unmatched junction nucleotides: 10. The CDR3 covers 15 residues.

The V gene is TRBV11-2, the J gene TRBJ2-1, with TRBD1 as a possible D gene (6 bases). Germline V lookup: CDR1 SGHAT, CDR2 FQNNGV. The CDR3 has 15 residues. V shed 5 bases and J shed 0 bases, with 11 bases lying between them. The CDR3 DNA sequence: TGTGCCAGCAGCCCGGGACAAAGCTCCTACAATGAGCAGTTCTTC. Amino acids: CASSPGQSSYNEQFF.

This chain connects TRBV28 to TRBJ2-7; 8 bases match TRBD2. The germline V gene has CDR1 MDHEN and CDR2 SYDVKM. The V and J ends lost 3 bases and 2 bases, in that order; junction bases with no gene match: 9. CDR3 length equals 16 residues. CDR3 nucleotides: TGTGCCAGCAGTTTTCTACTAGCGGAGGGCGCCTACGAGCAGTACTTC. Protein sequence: CASSFLLAEGAYEQYF.

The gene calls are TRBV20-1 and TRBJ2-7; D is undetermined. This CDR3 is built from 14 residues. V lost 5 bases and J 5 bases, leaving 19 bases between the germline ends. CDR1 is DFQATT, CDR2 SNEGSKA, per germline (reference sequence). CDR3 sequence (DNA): TGCAGTGCTGGAAGACTGAGAACCAGAAACGAGCAGTACTTC. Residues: CSAGRLRTRNEQYF.

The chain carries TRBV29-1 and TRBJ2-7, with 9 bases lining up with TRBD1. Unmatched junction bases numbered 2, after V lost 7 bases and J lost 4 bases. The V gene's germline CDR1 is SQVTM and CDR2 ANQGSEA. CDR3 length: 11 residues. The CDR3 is CSGQGVYEQYF. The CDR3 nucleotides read TGCAGCGGACAGGGGGTGTACGAGCAGTACTTC.